The subject of this entry is one TCR beta chain. No antigen is known for it. The source of the sample is a study of CD8+ T cells in alopecia areata. Study-wide results and caveats: Scalp and blood retained many expanded lesional clones during tofacitinib.

Treatment here: oral pan-JAK inhibitor, 5-10 mg twice daily. This CDR3 comprises 14 residues. Trimming at V came to 6 bases and at J to 3 bases, leaving 2 bases not matched to a gene. Germline V gene lookup returns CDR1 MNHEY and CDR2 SMNVEV (reference sequence). RNA, once extracted, was reverse transcribed into cDNA for use as the sequencing template. Generated by immunoSEQ multiplex PCR, the TCRdb table keeps only in-frame clones and is missing some. The sample has 95,000 to 100,000 clones, about 60% seen once; the top ten hold 16%. This receptor was obtained from a human donor with alopecia areata. The rearrangement uses TRBV27 and TRBJ1-5; TRBD1 agrees at 10 bases. The sample was CD8+ T cells sorted from blood, taken between weeks 55 and 65, from a patient treated with tofacitinib. For the CDR3, the DNA is TGTGCCAGCAGGACAGGGGGCATCAATCAGCCCCAGCATTTT. It specifies CASRTGGINQPQHF.